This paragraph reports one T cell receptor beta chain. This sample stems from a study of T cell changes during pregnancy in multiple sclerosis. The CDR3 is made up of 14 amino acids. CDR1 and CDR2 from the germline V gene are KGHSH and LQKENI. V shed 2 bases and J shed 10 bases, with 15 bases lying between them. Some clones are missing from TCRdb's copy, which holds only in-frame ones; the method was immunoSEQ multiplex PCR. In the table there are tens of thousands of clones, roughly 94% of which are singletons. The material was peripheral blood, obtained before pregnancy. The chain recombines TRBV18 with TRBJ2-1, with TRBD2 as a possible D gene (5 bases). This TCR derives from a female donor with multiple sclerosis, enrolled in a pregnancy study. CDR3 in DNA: TGTGCCAGCTCACCATCGAGCGGCATCAAGGAGCAGTTCTTC. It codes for CASSPSSGIKEQFF.